The clone carrying this TCR beta chain appeared once. Its antigen is not identified. V was shortened by 2 bases and J by 6 bases, with 4 bases between the two germline ends. The CDR3 contains 11 residues. Germline loops: CDR1 MNHEY, CDR2 SMNVEV (reference sequence). The data originate from a study of cytomegalovirus exposure and HLA in healthy donors. Overall study results and limits: The classifier was said to identify cytomegalovirus status with high specificity and sensitivity. The study flagged some 170 TCR beta chains as cytomegalovirus-associated.

Profiling relied on immunoSEQ multiplex PCR, and the TCRdb table lists in-frame clones only, not all of them. The data hold roughly 250,000 clones, with approximately 83% observed a single time. This TCR came from a woman aged 30 to 39 in good health and CMV-seropositive. The chain carries TRBV27 and TRBJ1-1; no clear D. Source material: PBMCs. The DNA of the CDR3 is TGTGCCAGCAGTTTAGGAGCTGAAGCTTTCTTT. It is translated as CASSLGAEAFF.